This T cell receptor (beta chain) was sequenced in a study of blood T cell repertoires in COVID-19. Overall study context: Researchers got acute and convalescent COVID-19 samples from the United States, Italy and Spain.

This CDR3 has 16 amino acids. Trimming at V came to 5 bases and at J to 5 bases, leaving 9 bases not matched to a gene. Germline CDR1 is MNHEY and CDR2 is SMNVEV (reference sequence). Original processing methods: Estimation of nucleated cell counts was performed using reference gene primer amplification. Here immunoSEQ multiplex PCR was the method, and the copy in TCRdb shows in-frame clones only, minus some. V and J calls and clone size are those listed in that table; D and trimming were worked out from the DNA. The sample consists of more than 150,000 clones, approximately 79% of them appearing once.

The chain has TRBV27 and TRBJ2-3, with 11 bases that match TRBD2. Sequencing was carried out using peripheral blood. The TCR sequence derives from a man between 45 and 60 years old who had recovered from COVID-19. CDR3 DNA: TGTGCCAGCAGTCCCCTCATCGGACTAGCGGGAGATACGCAGTATTTT. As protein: CASSPLIGLAGDTQYF.